The clone carrying this T cell receptor (beta chain) was found many times. As yet, its antigen is unknown. The data were taken from a study of T cells in Graves' hyperthyroidism and ophthalmopathy. Study-level findings and limits: Blood also carried most thyroid clonotypes expanded above 0.001.

Uncontrolled infection, other autoimmune disease, pregnancy or lactation barred patients from enrollment. From RNA transcripts, TCR beta CDR3 regions were amplified. Initially, a first-round RT-PCR of the TCR CDR3 employed the HTBI primer set. A single record per CDR3 protein comes from TCRdb applying MiXCR to the multiplex PCR reads. This sample carries over 350,000 distinct CDR3 sequences, approximately 15% of them seen once, and the ten largest clones take 13%. J was trimmed by 8 bases and V by 4 bases; bases with no gene match: 5. CDR3 size: 13 residues. Germline V gene lookup returns CDR1 MNHEY and CDR2 SMNVEV (reference sequence).

V usage is TRBV27 and J usage is TRBJ1-2; 9 bases line up with TRBD1. The receptor was isolated from a young man with Graves' ophthalmopathy. Sequencing was done on a sample of blood. The CDR3 loop reads CASSWGQGGGYTF. The CDR3 DNA is TGTGCCAGCAGTTGGGGACAGGGTGGCGGCTACACCTTC.